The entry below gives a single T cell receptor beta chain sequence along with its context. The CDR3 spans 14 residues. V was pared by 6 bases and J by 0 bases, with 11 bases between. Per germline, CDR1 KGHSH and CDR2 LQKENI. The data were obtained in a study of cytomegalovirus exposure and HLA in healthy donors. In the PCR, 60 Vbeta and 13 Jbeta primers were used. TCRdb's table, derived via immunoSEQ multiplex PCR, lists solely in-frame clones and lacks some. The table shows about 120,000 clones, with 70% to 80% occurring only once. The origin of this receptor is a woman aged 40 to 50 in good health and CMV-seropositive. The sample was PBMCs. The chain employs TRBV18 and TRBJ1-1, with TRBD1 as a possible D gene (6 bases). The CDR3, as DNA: TGTGCCAGCTCCTTAGACAGGTTGAACACTGAAGCTTTCTTT. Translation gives CASSLDRLNTEAFF.